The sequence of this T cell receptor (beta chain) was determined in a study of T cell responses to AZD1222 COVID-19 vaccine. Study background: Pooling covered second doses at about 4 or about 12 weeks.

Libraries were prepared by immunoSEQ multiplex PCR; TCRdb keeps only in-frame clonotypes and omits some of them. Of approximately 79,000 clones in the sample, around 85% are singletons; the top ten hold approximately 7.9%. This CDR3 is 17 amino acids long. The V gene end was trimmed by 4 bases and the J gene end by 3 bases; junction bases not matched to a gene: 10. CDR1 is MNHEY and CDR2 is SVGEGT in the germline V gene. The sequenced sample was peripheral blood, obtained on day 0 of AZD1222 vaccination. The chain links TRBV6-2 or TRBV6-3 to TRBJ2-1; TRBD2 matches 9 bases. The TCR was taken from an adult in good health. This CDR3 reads CASSWSPLAGIYNEQFF. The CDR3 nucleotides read TGTGCCAGCAGTTGGAGCCCCCTAGCGGGAATCTACAATGAGCAGTTCTTC.